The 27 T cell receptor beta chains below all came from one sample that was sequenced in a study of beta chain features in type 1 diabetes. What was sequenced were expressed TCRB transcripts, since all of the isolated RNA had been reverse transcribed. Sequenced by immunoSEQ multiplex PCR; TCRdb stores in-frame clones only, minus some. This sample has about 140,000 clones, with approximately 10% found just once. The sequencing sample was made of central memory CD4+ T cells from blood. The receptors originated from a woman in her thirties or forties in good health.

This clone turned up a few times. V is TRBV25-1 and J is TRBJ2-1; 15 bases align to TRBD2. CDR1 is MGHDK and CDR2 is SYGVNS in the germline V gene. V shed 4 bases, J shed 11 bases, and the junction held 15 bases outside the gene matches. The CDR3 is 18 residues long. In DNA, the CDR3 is TGTGCCAGCAGTGGGTTCACAAGGACTAGCGGGGGGGGCTATAAGCAGTTCTTC. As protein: CASSGFTRTSGGGYKQFF.

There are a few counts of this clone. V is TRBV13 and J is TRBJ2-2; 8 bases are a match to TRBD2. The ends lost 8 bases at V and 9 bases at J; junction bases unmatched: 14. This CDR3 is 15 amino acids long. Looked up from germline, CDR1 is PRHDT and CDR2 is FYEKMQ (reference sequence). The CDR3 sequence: CASSTAGLVSRELFF. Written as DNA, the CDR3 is TGTGCCAGCTCAACGGCGGGACTAGTTTCCCGGGAGCTGTTTTTT.

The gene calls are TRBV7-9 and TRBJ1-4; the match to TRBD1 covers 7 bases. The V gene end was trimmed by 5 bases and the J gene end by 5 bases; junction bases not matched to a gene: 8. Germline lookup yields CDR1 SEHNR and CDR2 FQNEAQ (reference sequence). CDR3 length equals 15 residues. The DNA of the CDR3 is TGTGCCAGCAGCCCCCGACAGGGTCCGAATGAAAAACTGTTTTTT. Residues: CASSPRQGPNEKLFF.

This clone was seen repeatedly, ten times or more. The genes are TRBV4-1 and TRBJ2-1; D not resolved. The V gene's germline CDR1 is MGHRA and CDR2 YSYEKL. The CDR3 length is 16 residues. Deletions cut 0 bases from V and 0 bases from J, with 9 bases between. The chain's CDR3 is CASSQERTPSYNEQFF. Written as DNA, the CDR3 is TGCGCCAGCAGCCAAGAGCGAACGCCCTCCTACAATGAGCAGTTCTTC.

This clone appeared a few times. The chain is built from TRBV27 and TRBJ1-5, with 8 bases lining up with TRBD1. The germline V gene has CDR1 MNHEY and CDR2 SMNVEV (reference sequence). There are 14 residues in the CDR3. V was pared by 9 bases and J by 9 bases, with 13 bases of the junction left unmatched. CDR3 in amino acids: CARKPEQGARPQHF. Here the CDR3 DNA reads TGTGCCAGAAAACCTGAGCAGGGGGCACGGCCCCAGCATTTT.

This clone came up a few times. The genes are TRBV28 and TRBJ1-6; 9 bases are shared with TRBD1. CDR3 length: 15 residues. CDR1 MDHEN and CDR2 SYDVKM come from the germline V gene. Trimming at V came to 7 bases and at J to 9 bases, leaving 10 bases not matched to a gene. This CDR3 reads CASKIGTGYASPLHF. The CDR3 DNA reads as TGTGCCAGCAAGATCGGGACAGGGTATGCTTCACCCCTCCACTTT. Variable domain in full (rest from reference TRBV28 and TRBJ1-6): DVKVTQSSRYLVKRTGEKVFLECVQDMDHENMFWYRQDPGLGLRLIYFSYDVKMKEKGDIPEGYSVSREKKERFSLILESASTNQTSMYLCASKIGTGYASPLHFGNGTRLTVT.

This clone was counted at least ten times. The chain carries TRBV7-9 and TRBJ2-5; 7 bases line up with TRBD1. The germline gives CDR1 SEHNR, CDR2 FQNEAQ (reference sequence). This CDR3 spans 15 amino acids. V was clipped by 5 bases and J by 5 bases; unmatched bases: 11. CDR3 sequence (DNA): TGTGCCAGCAGCCGACAGATGACAGGGAGTGAGACCCAGTACTTC. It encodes CASSRQMTGSETQYF.

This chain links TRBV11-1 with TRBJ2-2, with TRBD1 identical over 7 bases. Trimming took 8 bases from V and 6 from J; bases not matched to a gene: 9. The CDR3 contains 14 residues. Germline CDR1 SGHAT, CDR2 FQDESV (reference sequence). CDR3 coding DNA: TGTGCCAGCCTGGTCGGGCAGGGGGCCGGGGAGCTGTTTTTT. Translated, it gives CASLVGQGAGELFF.

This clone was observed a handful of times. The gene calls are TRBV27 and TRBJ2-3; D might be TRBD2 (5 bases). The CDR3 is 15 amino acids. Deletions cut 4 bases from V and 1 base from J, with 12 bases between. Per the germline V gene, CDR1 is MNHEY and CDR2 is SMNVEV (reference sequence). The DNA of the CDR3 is TGTGCCAGCAGTTCTTTCGCCGGGGGCACAGATACGCAGTATTTT. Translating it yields CASSSFAGGTDTQYF.

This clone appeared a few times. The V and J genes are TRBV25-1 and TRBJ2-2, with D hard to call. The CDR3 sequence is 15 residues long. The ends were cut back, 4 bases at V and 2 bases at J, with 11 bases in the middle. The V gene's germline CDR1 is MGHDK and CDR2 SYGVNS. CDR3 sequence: CASSVAGYNTGELFF. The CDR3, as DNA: TGTGCCAGCAGTGTCGCCGGGTATAACACCGGGGAGCTGTTTTTT.

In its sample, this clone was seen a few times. CDR3 DNA: TGTGCCAGCAGCCACGAGTGGGCAGAGACCCAGTACTTC. It codes for CASSHEWAETQYF. The rearrangement joins TRBV7-8 to TRBJ2-5; no reliable D call. Germline assignment: CDR1 SGHVS and CDR2 FQNEAQ. Trimming left V 5 bases short and J 4 bases short, with 11 bases between. The CDR3 runs to 13 residues.

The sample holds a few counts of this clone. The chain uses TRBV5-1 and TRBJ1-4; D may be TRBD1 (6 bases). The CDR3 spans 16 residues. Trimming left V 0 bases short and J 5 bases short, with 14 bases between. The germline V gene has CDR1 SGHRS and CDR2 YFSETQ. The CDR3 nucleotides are TGCGCCAGCAGCTTGGCCGGACAGATCTTAAATGAAAAACTGTTTTTT. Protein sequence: CASSLAGQILNEKLFF.

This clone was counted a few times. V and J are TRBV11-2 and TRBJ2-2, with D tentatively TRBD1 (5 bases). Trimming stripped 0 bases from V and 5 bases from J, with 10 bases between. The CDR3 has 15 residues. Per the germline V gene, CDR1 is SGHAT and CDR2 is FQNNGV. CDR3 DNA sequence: TGTGCCAGCAGCTTAGAAGGACACCAGACCGGGGAGCTGTTTTTT. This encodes CASSLEGHQTGELFF.

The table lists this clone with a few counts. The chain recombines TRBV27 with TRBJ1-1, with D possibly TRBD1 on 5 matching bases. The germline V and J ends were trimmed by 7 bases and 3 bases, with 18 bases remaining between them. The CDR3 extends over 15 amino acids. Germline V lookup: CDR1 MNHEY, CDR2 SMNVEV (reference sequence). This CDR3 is CASTRRGVEDTEAFF. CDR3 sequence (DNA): TGTGCCAGCACCCGGAGGGGAGTGGAAGACACTGAAGCTTTCTTT.

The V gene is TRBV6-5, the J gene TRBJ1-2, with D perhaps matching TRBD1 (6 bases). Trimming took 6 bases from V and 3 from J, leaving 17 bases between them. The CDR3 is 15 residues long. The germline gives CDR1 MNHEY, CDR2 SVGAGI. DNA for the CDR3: TGTGCCAGCAGGAGCAGGGGCCTCGGATACTATGGCTACACCTTC. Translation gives CASRSRGLGYYGYTF.

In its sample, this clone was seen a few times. CDR3 sequence reads: CASSQPGQGTGELFF. CDR3 nucleotide sequence: TGCGCCAGCAGCCAGCCGGGACAGGGCACCGGGGAGCTGTTTTTT. The chain combines TRBV4-3 with TRBJ2-2; 9 bases map to TRBD1. V trimming: 3 bases; J trimming: 4 bases; junction bases outside the gene matches: 3. Germline values: CDR1 LGHNA, CDR2 YSLEER. This CDR3 is 15 amino acids long.

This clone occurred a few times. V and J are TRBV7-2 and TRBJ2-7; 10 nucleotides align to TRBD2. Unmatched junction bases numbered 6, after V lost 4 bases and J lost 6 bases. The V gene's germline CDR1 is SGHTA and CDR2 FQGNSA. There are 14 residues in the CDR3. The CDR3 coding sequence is TGTGCCAGCAGCTCCAGACTAGCGGGCGCCGAGCAGTACTTC. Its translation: CASSSRLAGAEQYF.

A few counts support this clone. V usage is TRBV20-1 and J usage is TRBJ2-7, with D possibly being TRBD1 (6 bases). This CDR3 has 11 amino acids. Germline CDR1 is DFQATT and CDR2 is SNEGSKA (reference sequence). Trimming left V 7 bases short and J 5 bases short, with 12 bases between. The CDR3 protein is CSVVQGNEQYF. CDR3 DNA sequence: TGCAGTGTCGTACAGGGTAACGAGCAGTACTTC.

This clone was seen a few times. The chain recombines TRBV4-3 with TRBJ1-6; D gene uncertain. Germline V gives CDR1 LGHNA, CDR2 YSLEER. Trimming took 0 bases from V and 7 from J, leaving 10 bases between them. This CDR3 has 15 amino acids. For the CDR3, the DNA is TGCGCCAGCAGCCAAGACAGGAACGGCAATTCACCCCTCCACTTT. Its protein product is CASSQDRNGNSPLHF.

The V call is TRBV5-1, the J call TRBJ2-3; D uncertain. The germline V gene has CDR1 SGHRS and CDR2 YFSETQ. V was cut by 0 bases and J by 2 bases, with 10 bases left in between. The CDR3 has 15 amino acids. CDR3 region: CASSLGFTNTDTQYF. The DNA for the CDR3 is TGCGCCAGCAGCTTGGGCTTTACAAACACAGATACGCAGTATTTT.

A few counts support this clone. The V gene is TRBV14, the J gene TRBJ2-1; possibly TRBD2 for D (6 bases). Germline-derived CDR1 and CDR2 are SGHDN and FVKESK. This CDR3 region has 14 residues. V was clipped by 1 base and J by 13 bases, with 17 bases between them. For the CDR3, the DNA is TGTGCCAGCAGCCAAGGCCTCCGGGTGGGGGGACAGTTCTTC. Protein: CASSQGLRVGGQFF.

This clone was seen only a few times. The CDR3 nucleotides are TGCGCCAGCAGCTTGGTGGCTAGCGGGGTCCCAGATACGCAGTATTTT. Its translation is CASSLVASGVPDTQYF. The chain combines TRBV5-1 with TRBJ2-3; 9 bases fit TRBD2. V lost 0 bases and J lost 4; bases outside the gene matches: 6. The CDR3 consists of 16 residues. Germline CDR1 reads SGHRS; CDR2 reads YFSETQ. Combining the CDR3 with reference TRBV5-1 and TRBJ2-3 gives the whole variable domain KAGVTQTPRYLIKTRGQQVTLSCSPISGHRSVSWYQQTPGQGLQFLFEYFSETQRNKGNFPGRFSGRQFSNSRSEMNVSTLELGDSALYLCASSLVASGVPDTQYFGPGTRLTVL.

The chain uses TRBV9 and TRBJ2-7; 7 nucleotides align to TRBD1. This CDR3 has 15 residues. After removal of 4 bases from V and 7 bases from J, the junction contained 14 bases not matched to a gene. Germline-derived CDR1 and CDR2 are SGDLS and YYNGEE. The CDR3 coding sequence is TGTGCCAGCAGCACCCAGACAGGGCTACAGAGTGAGCAGTACTTC. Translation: CASSTQTGLQSEQYF.

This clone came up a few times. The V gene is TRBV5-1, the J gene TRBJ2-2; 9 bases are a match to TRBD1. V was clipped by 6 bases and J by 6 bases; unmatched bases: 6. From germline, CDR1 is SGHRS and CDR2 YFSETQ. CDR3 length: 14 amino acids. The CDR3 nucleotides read TGCGCCAGCACCCCGGACAGGGGCGCCGGGGAGCTGTTTTTT. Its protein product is CASTPDRGAGELFF.

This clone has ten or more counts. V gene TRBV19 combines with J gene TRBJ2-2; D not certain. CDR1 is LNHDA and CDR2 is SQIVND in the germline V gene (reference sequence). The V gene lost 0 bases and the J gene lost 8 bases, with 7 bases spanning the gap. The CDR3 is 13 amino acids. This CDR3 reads CASSIDNWGELFF. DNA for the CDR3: TGTGCCAGTAGTATAGATAACTGGGGGGAGCTGTTTTTT.

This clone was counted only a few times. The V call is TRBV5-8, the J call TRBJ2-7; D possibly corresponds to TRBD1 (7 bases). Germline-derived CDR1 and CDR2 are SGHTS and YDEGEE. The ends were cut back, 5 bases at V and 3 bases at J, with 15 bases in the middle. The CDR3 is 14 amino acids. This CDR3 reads CASRIQGGGYEQYF. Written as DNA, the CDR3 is TGTGCCAGCAGGATCCAGGGGGGCGGCTACGAGCAGTACTTC.

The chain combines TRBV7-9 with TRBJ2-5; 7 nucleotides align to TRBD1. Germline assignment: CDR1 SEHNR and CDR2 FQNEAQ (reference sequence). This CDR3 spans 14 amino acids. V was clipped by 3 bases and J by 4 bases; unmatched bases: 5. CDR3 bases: TGTGCCAGCAGCTTCCCGGACAGGACAGAGACCCAGTACTTC. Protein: CASSFPDRTETQYF.